The 2 T cell receptor beta chains below all came from one sample that was sequenced in a study of CD8 T cells in ankylosing spondylitis. TCRdb reprocessed the 5' RACE reads with MiXCR, giving one entry per CDR3 protein. The sample has approximately 130,000 distinct CDR3 sequences, around 9.7% seen once. Source material: blood, either unsorted or a sorted T cell fraction (not recorded which). The source is a male donor with ankylosing spondylitis or in good health (not recorded which).

This clonotype was detected ten times or more. This rearrangement joins TRBV24-1 to TRBJ2-5; 7 nucleotides agree with TRBD1. The CDR3 is 15 amino acids. The trim removed 5 bases at V and 5 bases at J, leaving 10 bases unmatched. The V gene's germline CDR1 is KGHDR and CDR2 SFDVKD. The chain's CDR3 is CATSGTTGHPETQYF. DNA for the CDR3: TGTGCCACCAGTGGAACGACAGGGCATCCGGAGACCCAGTACTTC.

The table lists this clonotype with many counts. This chain links TRBV7-8 with TRBJ2-1; 10 nucleotides align to TRBD2. Per germline, CDR1 SGHVS and CDR2 FQNEAQ. This CDR3 contains 16 residues. V lost 5 bases to trimming and J lost 6 bases; unmatched junction nucleotides: 10. The CDR3 loop is CASSARRAGGSNEQFF. As DNA, the CDR3 is TGTGCCAGCAGCGCCAGGAGAGCGGGAGGGAGCAATGAGCAGTTCTTC.